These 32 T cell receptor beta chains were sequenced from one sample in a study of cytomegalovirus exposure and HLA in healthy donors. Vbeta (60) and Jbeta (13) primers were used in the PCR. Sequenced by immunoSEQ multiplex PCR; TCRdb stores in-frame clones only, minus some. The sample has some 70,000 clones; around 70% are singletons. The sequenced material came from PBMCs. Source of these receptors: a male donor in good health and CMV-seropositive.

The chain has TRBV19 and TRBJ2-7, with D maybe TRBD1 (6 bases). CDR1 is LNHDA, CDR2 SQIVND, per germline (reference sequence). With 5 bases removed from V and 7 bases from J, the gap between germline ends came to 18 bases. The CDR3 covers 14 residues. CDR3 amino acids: CASSLAGTPFEQYF. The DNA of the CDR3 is TGTGCCAGTAGTCTCGCCGGGACACCGTTTGAGCAGTACTTC.

For the CDR3, the DNA is TGCGCCAGCAGCTTGGAGGCTAGCGGGAGGGGATACTTCTTC. It is translated as CASSLEASGRGYFF. The chain combines TRBV5-1 with TRBJ2-1; 12 bases are a match to TRBD2. The CDR3 loop spans 14 amino acids. The V segment lost 0 bases and the J segment 16 bases; nucleotides outside the gene matches: 8. Per the germline V gene, CDR1 is SGHRS and CDR2 is YFSETQ.

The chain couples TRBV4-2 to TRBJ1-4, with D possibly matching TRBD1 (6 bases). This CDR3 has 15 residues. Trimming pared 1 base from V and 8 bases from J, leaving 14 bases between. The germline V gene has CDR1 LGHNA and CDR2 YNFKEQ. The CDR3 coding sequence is TGTGCCAGCAGCCAAGTTACAGGGCCGGGGGAAAAACTGTTTTTT. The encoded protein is CASSQVTGPGEKLFF.

This CDR3 reads CASSQDGSGPEYF. DNA of the CDR3: TGCGCCAGCAGCCAAGATGGAAGCGGGCCCGAGTACTTC. The chain carries TRBV4-3 and TRBJ2-5; D may be TRBD2 (6 bases). Germline loops: CDR1 LGHNA, CDR2 YSLEER. Between the trimmed V and J ends, which lost 0 bases and 12 bases, there was a span of 14 bases. The CDR3 totals 13 residues.

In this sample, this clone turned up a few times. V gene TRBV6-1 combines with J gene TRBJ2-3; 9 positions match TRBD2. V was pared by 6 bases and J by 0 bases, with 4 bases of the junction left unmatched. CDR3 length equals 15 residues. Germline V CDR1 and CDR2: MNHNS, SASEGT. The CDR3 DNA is TGTGCCAGCAGGGGGGCGGGAGGGAGCACAGATACGCAGTATTTT. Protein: CASRGAGGSTDTQYF.

CDR3 region: CASSLAAQETQYF. The CDR3 bases are TGCGCCAGCAGCTTAGCCGCTCAAGAGACCCAGTACTTC. V usage is TRBV5-1 and J usage is TRBJ2-5; D unresolved. The ends were cut back, 2 bases at V and 2 bases at J, with 7 bases in the middle. This CDR3 region has 13 residues. Germline CDR1 is SGHRS and CDR2 is YFSETQ.

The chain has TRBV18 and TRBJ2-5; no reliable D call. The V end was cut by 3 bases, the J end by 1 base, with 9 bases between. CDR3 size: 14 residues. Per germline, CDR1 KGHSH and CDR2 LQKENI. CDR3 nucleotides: TGTGCCAGCTCACCGGAACTACTCCAAGAGACCCAGTACTTC. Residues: CASSPELLQETQYF.

CDR3 residues: CASSSSEGGAGYTF. The CDR3 region has the DNA TGTGCCAGCAGCTCGTCGGAGGGGGGGGCGGGCTACACCTTC. This chain uses TRBV9 with TRBJ1-2; tentative D call: TRBD1 (6 bases). V lost 4 bases and J lost 8, with 18 bases in between. The length of the CDR3 is 14 residues. Germline V lookup: CDR1 SGDLS, CDR2 YYNGEE.

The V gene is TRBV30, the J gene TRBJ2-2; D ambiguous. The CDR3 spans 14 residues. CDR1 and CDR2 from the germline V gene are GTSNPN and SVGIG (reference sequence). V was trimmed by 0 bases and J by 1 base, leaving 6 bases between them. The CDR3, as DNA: TGTGCCTGGAGTGTACTTGTGAACACCGGGGAGCTGTTTTTT. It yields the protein CAWSVLVNTGELFF.

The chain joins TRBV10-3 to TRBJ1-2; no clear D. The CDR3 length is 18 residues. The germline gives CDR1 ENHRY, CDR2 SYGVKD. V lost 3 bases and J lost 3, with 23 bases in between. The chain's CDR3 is CAISDPRERGQAHYGYTF. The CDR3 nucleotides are TGTGCCATCAGTGACCCTCGCGAAAGAGGGCAGGCTCACTATGGCTACACCTTC.

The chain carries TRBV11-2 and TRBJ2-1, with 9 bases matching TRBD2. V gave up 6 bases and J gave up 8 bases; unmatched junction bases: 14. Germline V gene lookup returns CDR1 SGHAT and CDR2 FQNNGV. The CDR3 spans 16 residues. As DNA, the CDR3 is TGTGCCAGCAGTTCACTGCTAGCGGGGTATGCGGATGAGCAGTTCTTC. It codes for CASSSLLAGYADEQFF.

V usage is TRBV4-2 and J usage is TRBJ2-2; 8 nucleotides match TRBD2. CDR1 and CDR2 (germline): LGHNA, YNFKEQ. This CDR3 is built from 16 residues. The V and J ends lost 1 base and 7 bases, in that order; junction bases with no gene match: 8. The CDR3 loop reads CASSQAPGGQGGELFF. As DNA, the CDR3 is TGTGCCAGCAGCCAAGCTCCGGGGGGGCAGGGCGGGGAGCTGTTTTTT.

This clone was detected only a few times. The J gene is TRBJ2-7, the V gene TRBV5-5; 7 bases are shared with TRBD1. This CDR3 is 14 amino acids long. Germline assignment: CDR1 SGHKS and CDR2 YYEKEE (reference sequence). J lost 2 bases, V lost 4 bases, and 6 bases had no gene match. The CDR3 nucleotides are TGTGCCAGCAGCACCCGGGACAGAGCCTACGAGCAGTACTTC. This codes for CASSTRDRAYEQYF.

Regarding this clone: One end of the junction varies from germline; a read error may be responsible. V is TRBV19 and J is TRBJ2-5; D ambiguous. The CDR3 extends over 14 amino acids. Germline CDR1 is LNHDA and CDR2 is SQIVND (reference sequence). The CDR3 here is CASSIGSLQEPQYF. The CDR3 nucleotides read TGTGCCAGTAGTATAGGGAGTCTTCAAGAGCCCCAGTACTTC.

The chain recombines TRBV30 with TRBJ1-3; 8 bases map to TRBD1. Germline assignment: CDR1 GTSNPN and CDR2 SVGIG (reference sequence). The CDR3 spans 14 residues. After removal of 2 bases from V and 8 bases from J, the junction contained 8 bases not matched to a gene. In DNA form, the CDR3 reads TGTGCCTGGAGTCCCTCCCCAGGGGGCCACACCATATATTTT. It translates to CAWSPSPGGHTIYF.

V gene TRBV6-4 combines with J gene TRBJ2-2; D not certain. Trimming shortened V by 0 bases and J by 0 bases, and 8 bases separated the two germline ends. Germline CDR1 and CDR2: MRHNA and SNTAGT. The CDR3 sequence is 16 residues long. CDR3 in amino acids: CASSDSYSPNTGELFF. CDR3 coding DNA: TGTGCCAGCAGTGACTCGTACAGCCCGAACACCGGGGAGCTGTTTTTT.

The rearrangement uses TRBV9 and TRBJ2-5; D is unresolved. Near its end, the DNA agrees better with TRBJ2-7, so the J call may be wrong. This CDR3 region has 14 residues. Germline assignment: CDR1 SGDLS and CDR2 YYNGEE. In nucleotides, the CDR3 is TGTGCCAGCAGCGTGGCAGCTAGCTCCTACGAGCAGTACTTC. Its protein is CASSVAASSYEQYF.

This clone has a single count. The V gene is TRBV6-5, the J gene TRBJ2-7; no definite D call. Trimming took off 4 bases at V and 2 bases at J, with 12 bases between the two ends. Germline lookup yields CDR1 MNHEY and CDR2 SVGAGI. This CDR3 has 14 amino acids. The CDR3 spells CASSFHRIAYEQYF. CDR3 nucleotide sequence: TGTGCCAGCAGTTTCCACAGAATAGCCTACGAGCAGTACTTC.

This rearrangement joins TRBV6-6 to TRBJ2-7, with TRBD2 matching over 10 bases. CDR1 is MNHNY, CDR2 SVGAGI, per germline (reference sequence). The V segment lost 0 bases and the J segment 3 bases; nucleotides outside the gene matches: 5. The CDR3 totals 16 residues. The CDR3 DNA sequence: TGTGCCAGCAGTTACTCGAGTCTAGCGGGAGTCTACGAGCAGTACTTC. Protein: CASSYSSLAGVYEQYF.

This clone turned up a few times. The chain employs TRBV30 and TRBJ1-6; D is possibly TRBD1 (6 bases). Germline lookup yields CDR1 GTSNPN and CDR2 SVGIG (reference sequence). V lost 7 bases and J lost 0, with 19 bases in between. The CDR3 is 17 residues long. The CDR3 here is CASTSLAGDSYNSPLHF. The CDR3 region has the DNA TGTGCCTCGACCTCCTTGGCAGGGGACTCCTATAATTCACCCCTCCACTTT.

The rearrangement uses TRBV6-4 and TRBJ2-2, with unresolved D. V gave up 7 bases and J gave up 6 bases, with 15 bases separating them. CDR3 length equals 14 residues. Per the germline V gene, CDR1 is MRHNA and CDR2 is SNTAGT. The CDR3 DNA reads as TGTGCCAGCATGGTAACAGAAACCGCCGGGGAGCTGTTTTTT. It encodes CASMVTETAGELFF.

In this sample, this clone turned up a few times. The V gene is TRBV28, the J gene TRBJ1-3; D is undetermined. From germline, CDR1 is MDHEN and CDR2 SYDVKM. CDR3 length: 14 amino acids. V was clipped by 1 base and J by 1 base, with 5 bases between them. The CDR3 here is CASSLSGSGNTIYF. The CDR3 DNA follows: TGTGCCAGCAGTTTATCGGGATCTGGAAACACCATATATTTT.

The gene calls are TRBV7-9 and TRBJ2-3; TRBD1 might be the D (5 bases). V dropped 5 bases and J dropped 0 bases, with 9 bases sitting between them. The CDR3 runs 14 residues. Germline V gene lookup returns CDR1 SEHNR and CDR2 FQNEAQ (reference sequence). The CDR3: CASSVDSSTDTQYF. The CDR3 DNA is TGTGCCAGCAGCGTCGACAGTAGCACAGATACGCAGTATTTT.

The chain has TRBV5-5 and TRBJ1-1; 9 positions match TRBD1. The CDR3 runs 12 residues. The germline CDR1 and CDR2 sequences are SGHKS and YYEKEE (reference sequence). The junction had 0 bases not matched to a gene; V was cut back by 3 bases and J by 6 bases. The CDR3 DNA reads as TGTGCCAGCAGCTGGGACAGGGCTGAAGCTTTCTTT. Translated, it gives CASSWDRAEAFF.

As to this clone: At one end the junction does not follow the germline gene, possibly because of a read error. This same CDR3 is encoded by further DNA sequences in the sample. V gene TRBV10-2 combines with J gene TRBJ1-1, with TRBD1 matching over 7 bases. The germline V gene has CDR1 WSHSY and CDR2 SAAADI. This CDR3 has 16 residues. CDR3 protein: CASSTGTARIFAEAFF. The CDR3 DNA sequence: TGCGCCAGCAGTACCGGGACAGCCCGAATTTTTGCTGAGGCTTTCTTT.

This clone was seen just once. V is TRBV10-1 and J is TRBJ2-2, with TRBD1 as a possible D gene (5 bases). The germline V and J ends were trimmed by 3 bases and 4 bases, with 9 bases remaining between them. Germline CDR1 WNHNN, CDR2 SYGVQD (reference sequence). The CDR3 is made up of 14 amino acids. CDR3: CASSENQGTGELFF. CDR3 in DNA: TGCGCCAGCAGTGAAAATCAGGGCACCGGGGAGCTGTTTTTT.

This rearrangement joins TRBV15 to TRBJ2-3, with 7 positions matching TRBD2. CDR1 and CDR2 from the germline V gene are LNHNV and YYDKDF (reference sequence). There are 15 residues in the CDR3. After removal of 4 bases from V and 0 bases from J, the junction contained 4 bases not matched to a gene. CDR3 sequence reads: CATSNSGSSTDTQYF. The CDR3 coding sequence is TGTGCCACCAGCAATAGCGGGTCTAGCACAGATACGCAGTATTTT.

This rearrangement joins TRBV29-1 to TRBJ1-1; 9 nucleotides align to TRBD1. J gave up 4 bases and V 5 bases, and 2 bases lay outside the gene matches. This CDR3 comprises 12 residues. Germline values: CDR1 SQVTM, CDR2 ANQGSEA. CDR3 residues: CSVQQGATEAFF. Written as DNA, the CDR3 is TGCAGCGTTCAACAGGGGGCCACTGAAGCTTTCTTT.

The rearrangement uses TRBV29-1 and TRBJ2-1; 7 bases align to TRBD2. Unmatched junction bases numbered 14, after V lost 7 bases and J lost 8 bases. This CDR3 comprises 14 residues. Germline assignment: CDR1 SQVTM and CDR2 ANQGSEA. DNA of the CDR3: TGCAGCGCCCCCGGAACTAGCGCGACCGATGAGCAGTTCTTC. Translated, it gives CSAPGTSATDEQFF.

CDR3 sequence reads: CASSEAGTGVTNIQYF. The CDR3 DNA is TGTGCCAGCAGTGAAGCGGGGACAGGGGTAACGAACATTCAGTACTTC. The chain is built from TRBV6-1 and TRBJ2-4; 10 positions match TRBD1. There are 16 residues in the CDR3. Germline V gene data show CDR1 as MNHNS and CDR2 as SASEGT. V shed 0 bases and J 7 bases; nucleotides not matched to a gene: 6.

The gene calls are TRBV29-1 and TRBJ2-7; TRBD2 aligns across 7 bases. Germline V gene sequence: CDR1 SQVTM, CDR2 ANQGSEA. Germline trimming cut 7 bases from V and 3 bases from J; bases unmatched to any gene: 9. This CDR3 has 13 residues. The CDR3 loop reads CSGGGRGGYEQYF. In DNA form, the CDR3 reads TGCAGCGGGGGGGGGAGAGGAGGCTACGAGCAGTACTTC.

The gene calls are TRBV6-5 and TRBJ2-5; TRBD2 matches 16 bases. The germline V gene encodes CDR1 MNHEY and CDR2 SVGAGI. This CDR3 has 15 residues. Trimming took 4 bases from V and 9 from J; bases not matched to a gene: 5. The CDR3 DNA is TGTGCCAGCAGTTCTGGGACTAGCGGGAGGGGGGCCCAGTACTTC. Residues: CASSSGTSGRGAQYF.